The sequence of this TCR beta chain was determined in a study of beta chain features in type 1 diabetes. cDNA synthesis used the whole RNA isolate, giving expressed TCRB sequences. The repertoire was sequenced with immunoSEQ multiplex PCR; TCRdb's copy has only in-frame clones and lacks some. Altogether 250,000 to 400,000 clones are present, 12% to 15% being singletons, with the ten largest covering roughly 7%. Per the germline V gene, CDR1 is MGHRA and CDR2 is YSYEKL. The CDR3 totals 17 residues. V dropped 4 bases and J dropped 7 bases, with 25 bases sitting between them. Sequenced material: central memory CD4+ T cells from blood. The receptor's source is a man in his thirties or forties in good health. V usage is TRBV4-1 and J usage is TRBJ1-2; the D gene is possibly TRBD1 (5 bases). CDR3 region: CASSLQAGDRRVGGYTF. CDR3 DNA: TGCGCCAGCAGCCTCCAAGCGGGGGATCGCCGGGTTGGTGGCTACACCTTC.